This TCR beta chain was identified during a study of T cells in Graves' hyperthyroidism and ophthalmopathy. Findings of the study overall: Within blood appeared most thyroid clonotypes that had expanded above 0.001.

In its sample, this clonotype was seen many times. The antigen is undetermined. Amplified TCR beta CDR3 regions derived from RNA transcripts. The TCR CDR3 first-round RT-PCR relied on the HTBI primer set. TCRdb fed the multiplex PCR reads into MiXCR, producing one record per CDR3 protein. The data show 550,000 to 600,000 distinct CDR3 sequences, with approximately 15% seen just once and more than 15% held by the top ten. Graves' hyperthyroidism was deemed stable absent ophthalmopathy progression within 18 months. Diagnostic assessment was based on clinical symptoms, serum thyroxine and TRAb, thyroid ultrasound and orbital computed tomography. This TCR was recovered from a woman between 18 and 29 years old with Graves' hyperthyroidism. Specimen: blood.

CDR3 residues: CASRKGSDTQYF. In nucleotides, the CDR3 is TGTGCCAGCAGAAAAGGGTCTGATACGCAGTATTTT. This chain links TRBV11-3 with TRBJ2-3; D remains unclear. The CDR3 totals 12 residues. Germline CDR1 SGHNT, CDR2 YENEEA. The V end was cut by 6 bases, the J end by 6 bases, with 10 bases between.